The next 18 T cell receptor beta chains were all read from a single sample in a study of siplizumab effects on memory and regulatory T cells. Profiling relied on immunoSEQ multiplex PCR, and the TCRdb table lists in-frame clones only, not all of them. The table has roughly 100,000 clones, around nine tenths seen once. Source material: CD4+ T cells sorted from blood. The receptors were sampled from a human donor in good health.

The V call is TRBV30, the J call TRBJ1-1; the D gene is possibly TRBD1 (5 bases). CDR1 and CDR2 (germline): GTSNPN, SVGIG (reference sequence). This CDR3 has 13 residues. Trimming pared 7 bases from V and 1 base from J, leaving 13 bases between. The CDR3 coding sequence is TGTGCCTCCTACGCTACAGGGAACACTGAAGCTTTCTTT. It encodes CASYATGNTEAFF.

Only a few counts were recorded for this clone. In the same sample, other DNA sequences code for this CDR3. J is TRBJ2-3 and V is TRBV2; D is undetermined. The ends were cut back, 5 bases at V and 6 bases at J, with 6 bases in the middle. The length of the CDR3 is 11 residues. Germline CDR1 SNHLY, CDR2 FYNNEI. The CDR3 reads CASSYSDTQYF. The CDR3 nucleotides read TGTGCCAGCAGTTATTCGGATACGCAGTATTTT.

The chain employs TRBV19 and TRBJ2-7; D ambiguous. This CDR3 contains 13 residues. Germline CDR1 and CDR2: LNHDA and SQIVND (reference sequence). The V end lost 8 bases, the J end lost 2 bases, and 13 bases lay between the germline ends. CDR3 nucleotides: TGTGCCAGTTCTTTGGGCAGAGCCTACGAGCAGTACTTC. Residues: CASSLGRAYEQYF.

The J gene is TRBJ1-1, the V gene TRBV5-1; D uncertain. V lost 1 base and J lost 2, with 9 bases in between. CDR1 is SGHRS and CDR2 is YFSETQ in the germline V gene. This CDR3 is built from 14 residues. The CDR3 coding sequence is TGCGCCAGCAGCTTGAACAGTCAAAACACTGAAGCTTTCTTT. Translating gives CASSLNSQNTEAFF.

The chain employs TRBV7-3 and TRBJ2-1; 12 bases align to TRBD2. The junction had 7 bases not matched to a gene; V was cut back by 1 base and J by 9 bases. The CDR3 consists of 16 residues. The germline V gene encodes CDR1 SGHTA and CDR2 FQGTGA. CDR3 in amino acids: CASSLKTSGSRGEQFF. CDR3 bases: TGTGCCAGCAGCTTAAAGACTAGCGGGAGTAGGGGTGAGCAGTTCTTC.

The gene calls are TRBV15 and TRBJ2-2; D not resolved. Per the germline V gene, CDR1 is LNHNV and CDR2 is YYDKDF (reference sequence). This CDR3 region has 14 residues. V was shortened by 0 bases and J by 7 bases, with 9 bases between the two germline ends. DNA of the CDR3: TGTGCCACCAGCAGAGATCCAGCTAGCGGGGAGCTGTTTTTT. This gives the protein CATSRDPASGELFF.

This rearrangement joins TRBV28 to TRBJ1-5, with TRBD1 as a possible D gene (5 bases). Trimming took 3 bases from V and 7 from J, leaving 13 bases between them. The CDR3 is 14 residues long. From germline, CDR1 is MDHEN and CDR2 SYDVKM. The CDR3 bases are TGTGCCAGCAGTTTGGGGCAAGGGCAGCAGCCCCAGCATTTT. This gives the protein CASSLGQGQQPQHF.

Here the CDR3 reads CAISIQGSLNEQFF. CDR3 in DNA: TGTGCCATCAGCATACAGGGGTCCCTCAATGAGCAGTTCTTC. The V gene is TRBV10-3, the J gene TRBJ2-1; 7 positions agree with TRBD1. The ends lost 6 bases at V and 6 bases at J; junction bases unmatched: 8. CDR3 length equals 14 residues. The germline V gene has CDR1 ENHRY and CDR2 SYGVKD.

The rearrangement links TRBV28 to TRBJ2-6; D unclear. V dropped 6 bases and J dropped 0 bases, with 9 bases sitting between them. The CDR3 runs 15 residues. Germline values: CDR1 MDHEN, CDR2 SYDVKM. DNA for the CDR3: TGTGCCAGCAGCGTCGCAGCCTCTGGGGCCAACGTCCTGACTTTC. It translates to CASSVAASGANVLTF.

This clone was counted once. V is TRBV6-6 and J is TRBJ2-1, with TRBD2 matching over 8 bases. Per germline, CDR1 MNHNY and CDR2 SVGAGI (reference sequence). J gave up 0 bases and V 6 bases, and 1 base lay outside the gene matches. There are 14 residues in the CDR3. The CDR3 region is CASRREASYNEQFF. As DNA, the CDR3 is TGTGCCAGCAGGCGGGAGGCCTCCTACAATGAGCAGTTCTTC.

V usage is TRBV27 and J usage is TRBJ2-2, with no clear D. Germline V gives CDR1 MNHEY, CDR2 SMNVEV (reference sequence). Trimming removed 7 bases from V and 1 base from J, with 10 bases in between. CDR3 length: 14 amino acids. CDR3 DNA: TGTGCCAGCACTCCTACCAGGAACACCGGGGAGCTGTTTTTT. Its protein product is CASTPTRNTGELFF.

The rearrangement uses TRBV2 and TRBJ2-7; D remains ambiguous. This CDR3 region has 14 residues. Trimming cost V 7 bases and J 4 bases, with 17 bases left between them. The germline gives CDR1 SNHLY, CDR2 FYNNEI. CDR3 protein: CASILPGYEYEQYF. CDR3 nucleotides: TGTGCCAGCATCCTTCCCGGGTATGAATACGAGCAGTACTTC.

The CDR3 sequence is CAWSLWTGDNEQYF. DNA of the CDR3: TGTGCCTGGAGTTTATGGACAGGGGACAACGAGCAGTACTTC. V and J are TRBV30 and TRBJ2-7, with 9 bases that match TRBD1. With V trimmed by 2 bases and J by 5 bases, 7 bases remained unmatched. The CDR3 covers 14 residues. The V gene's germline CDR1 is GTSNPN and CDR2 SVGIG (reference sequence).

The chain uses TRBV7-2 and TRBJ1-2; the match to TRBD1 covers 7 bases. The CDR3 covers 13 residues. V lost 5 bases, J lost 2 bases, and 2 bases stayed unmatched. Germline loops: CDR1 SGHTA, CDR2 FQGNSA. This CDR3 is CASSPTGNYGYTF. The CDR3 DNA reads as TGTGCCAGCAGCCCGACAGGGAACTATGGCTACACCTTC.

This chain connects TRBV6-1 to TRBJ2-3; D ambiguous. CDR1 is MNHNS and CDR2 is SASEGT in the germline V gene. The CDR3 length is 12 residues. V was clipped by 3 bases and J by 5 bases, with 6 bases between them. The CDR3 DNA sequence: TGTGCCAGCAGTGAGTCCGGAGATACGCAGTATTTT. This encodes CASSESGDTQYF.

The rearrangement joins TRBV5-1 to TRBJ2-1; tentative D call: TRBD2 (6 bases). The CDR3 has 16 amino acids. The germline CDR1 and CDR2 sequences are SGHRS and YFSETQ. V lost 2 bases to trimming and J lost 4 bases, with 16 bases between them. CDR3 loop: CASSFGPPRGYNEQFF. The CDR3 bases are TGCGCCAGCAGCTTTGGACCACCGCGGGGTTACAATGAGCAGTTCTTC. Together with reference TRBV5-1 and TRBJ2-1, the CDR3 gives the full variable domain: KAGVTQTPRYLIKTRGQQVTLSCSPISGHRSVSWYQQTPGQGLQFLFEYFSETQRNKGNFPGRFSGRQFSNSRSEMNVSTLELGDSALYLCASSFGPPRGYNEQFFGPGTRLTVL.

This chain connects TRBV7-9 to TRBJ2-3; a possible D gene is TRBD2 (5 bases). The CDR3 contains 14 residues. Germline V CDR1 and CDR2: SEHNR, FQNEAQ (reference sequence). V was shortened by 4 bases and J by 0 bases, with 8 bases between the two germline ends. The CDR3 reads CASSSGLSTDTQYF. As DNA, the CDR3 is TGTGCCAGCAGCTCCGGACTTAGCACAGATACGCAGTATTTT.

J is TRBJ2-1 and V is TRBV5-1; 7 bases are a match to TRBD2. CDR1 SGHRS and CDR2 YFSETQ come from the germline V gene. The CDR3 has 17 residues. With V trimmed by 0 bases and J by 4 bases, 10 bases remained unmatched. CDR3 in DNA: TGCGCCAGCAGCTTGGGGGCTAGCGGCAAAGCTTACAATGAGCAGTTCTTC. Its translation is CASSLGASGKAYNEQFF.